This T cell receptor (beta chain) was identified during a study of coeliac disease. Study information: High-resolution HLA typing was lacking; TRBV7-2 bias was queried instead.

Study conclusions and caveats: In active celiac disease, intraepithelial and lamina propria TRB and TRG repertoires were less clonal than controls. Few TRB amino acid sequences were shared between samples; most were unique. Only 1 of 6 controls, but about 55% of the 18 coeliac samples, showed published gliadin-specific TRB sequences.

Here immunoSEQ multiplex PCR was the method, and the copy in TCRdb shows in-frame clones only, minus some. The table has approximately 7,400 clones, roughly 63% seen once. The CDR3 covers 16 residues. Trimming left V 2 bases short and J 4 bases short, with 18 bases between. Per germline, CDR1 SNHLY and CDR2 FYNNEI. This clone appeared a single time. Its antigen is not identified. The source is a woman in her sixties or seventies with active celiac disease. The chain has TRBV2 and TRBJ2-7, with D perhaps matching TRBD1 (6 bases). Sequencing was done on a sample of lamina propria lymphocytes from the gut. In DNA, the CDR3 is TGTGCCAGCAGTGAACCTCCATACGCAGGGGTGTACGAGCAGTACTTC. Translated: CASSEPPYAGVYEQYF.